Following are 21 T cell receptor beta chains from one sample sequenced in a study of vaccination effects on CD4 cells after COVID-19 (dated by TCRdb to between 2021 and 2024). Libraries were built with the immunoSEQ multiplex PCR assay. The table comes from immuneACCESS by way of TCRdb, which keeps in-frame sequences with V and J called. Part of the clones is missing from these tables; in studies checked, under half for an unresolved V gene and the rest for unknown reasons. The sample table lists about 22,000 clones, about three quarters of them with a count of one. The top ten clones comprise around 9.6% of the sample. In the ViraFEST assay, PBMC were stimulated with viral peptide pools, and antigen-specific CD4+ T cell clonotypes were then identified by expansion using TCR sequencing. After approximately 11 days of culture, CD4+ T cells were isolated with the EasySep CD4+ T cell isolation kit. Each participant got two doses of an mRNA SARS-CoV-2 vaccine, either BNT162b2 or mRNA-1273.

For these receptors, no antigen is known. The specimen was CD4+ T cells from PBMCs cultured with HCoV-NL63 spike peptides, collected after COVID-19 vaccination. Per the publication, the cell subset or site label means: HCoV-NL63 spike overlapping peptide pool stimulation. These receptor sequences come from a human donor who received a COVID-19 vaccine.

The chain is built from TRBV5-1 and TRBJ2-7, with a possible D match to TRBD1 (5 bases). Germline lookup yields CDR1 SGHRS and CDR2 YFSETQ. The CDR3 runs to 14 residues. V dropped 0 bases and J dropped 2 bases, with 9 bases sitting between them. Here the CDR3 reads CASSLETVTYEQYF. The DNA of the CDR3 is TGCGCCAGCAGCTTGGAGACAGTAACCTACGAGCAGTACTTC.

This clone was counted a few times. The chain is built from TRBV7-8 and TRBJ1-5; TRBD1 might be the D (5 bases). V shed 0 bases and J shed 7 bases, with 7 bases lying between them. Germline CDR1 is SGHVS and CDR2 is FQNEAQ. CDR3 length: 13 residues. The CDR3 region is CASSLAWGQPQHF. CDR3 bases: TGTGCCAGCAGCTTAGCGTGGGGGCAGCCCCAGCATTTT.

CDR3 bases: TGTGCCATCAGTGATGCCGGGGACAGGACCTCCTACGAGCAGTACTTC. Translating gives CAISDAGDRTSYEQYF. This chain connects TRBV10-3 to TRBJ2-7, with 8 positions matching TRBD1. CDR1 and CDR2 (germline): ENHRY, SYGVKD. The CDR3 extends over 16 amino acids. V was clipped by 3 bases and J by 0 bases; unmatched bases: 7.

This clone was detected a few times. The chain uses TRBV5-1 and TRBJ2-1, with 12 bases matching TRBD2. Germline CDR1 reads SGHRS; CDR2 reads YFSETQ. V shed 2 bases, J shed 5 bases, and the junction held 8 bases outside the gene matches. The CDR3 spans 17 residues. CDR3 coding DNA: TGCGCCAGCAGCTTCCATCGTTCTAGCGGGGGGGACAATGAGCAGTTCTTC. It yields the protein CASSFHRSSGGDNEQFF.

The genes are TRBV6-1 and TRBJ1-5, with D perhaps matching TRBD1 (5 bases). CDR3 size: 14 residues. The V end lost 3 bases, the J end lost 7 bases, and 13 bases lay between the germline ends. Germline V lookup: CDR1 MNHNS, CDR2 SASEGT. The CDR3 nucleotides are TGTGCCAGCAGTGAGGGGCAGGGCCAACAGCCCCAGCATTTT. Amino acid sequence: CASSEGQGQQPQHF.

This chain connects TRBV27 to TRBJ2-1; D could derive from TRBD1 or TRBD2 (5 bases each). This CDR3 has 19 amino acids. Deletions cut 5 bases from V and 0 bases from J, with 23 bases between. Germline values: CDR1 MNHEY, CDR2 SMNVEV (reference sequence). CDR3 nucleotide sequence: TGTGCCAGCAGTCCCCGGGGTCTCGGGGTGGGGCTCTCCTACAATGAGCAGTTCTTC. It specifies CASSPRGLGVGLSYNEQFF.

The table lists this clone with a count of one. This chain uses TRBV6-2 or TRBV6-3 with TRBJ1-5; 10 nucleotides agree with TRBD1. The CDR3 has 14 residues. Germline values: CDR1 MNHEY, CDR2 SVGEGT. V was pared by 4 bases and J by 7 bases, with 4 bases of the junction left unmatched. CDR3 sequence reads: CASSSTGGRQPQHF. DNA for the CDR3: TGTGCCAGCAGTTCGACAGGGGGCCGGCAGCCCCAGCATTTT.

The chain uses TRBV3-1 (or the pseudogene TRBV3-2) and TRBJ2-5; no firm D call. V lost 0 bases and J lost 4, with 9 bases in between. CDR1 is LGHDT, CDR2 YNNKEL, per germline (reference sequence). This CDR3 spans 14 amino acids. CDR3 sequence (DNA): TGTGCCAGCAGCCAAGATGGTCCCAGAGAGACCCAGTACTTC. Its protein is CASSQDGPRETQYF.

The rearrangement joins TRBV2 to TRBJ1-1, with D possibly TRBD1 on 5 matching bases. CDR1 and CDR2 (germline): SNHLY, FYNNEI. This CDR3 has 14 amino acids. V was cut by 5 bases and J by 1 base, with 11 bases left in between. The CDR3: CASSKDSPNTEAFF. CDR3 DNA sequence: TGTGCCAGCAGTAAAGACAGCCCGAACACTGAAGCTTTCTTT.

V is TRBV19 and J is TRBJ1-5; D is ambiguous. Trimming removed 6 bases at V and 6 bases at J, with 27 bases between. Germline-derived CDR1 and CDR2 are LNHDA and SQIVND (reference sequence). The CDR3 totals 18 residues. The CDR3 spells CASSPTMKDLTAAQPQHF. CDR3 DNA: TGTGCCAGTAGCCCCACCATGAAAGACCTGACTGCAGCTCAGCCCCAGCATTTT.

The chain joins TRBV18 to TRBJ2-3; TRBD1 aligns across 7 bases. CDR1 is KGHSH and CDR2 is LQKENI in the germline V gene. V trimming: 2 bases; J trimming: 7 bases; junction bases outside the gene matches: 12. The CDR3 length is 16 residues. CDR3 DNA: TGTGCCAGCTCACCAACAGGGGTATGGCCCGGGTATACGCAGTATTTT. Amino acid sequence: CASSPTGVWPGYTQYF. The entire variable domain, with the rest obtained from reference TRBV18 and TRBJ2-3, is as follows: NAGVMQNPRHLVRRRGQEARLRCSPMKGHSHVYWYRQLPEEGLKFMVYLQKENIIDESGMPKERFSAEFPKEGPSILRIQQVVRGDSAAYFCASSPTGVWPGYTQYFGPGTRLTVL.

The sample holds a few counts of this clone. The V and J genes are TRBV11-2 and TRBJ2-7, with a weak D call TRBD1 (6 bases). The CDR3 is 15 residues long. Germline CDR1 reads SGHAT; CDR2 reads FQNNGV. V was cut by 1 base and J by 2 bases, with 12 bases left in between. For the CDR3, the DNA is TGTGCCAGCAGCTTAGTTAGGGACAAGCCCTACGAGCAGTACTTC. It is translated as CASSLVRDKPYEQYF. The complete variable domain, with remaining parts taken from reference TRBV11-2 and TRBJ2-7, reads EAGVAQSPRYKIIEKRQSVAFWCNPISGHATLYWYQQILGQGPKLLIQFQNNGVVDDSQLPKDRFSAERLKGVDSTLKIQPAKLEDSAVYLCASSLVRDKPYEQYFGPGTRLTVT.

The J gene is TRBJ2-3, the V gene TRBV3-1 (or the pseudogene TRBV3-2); 8 bases line up with TRBD2. The CDR3 is 17 residues long. Germline-derived CDR1 and CDR2 are LGHDT and YNNKEL (reference sequence). Trimming removed 1 base from V and 0 bases from J; junction bases left unmatched: 6. The DNA of the CDR3 is TGTGCCAGCAGCCAAGGGGGCGGGGGGCCGAGCACAGATACGCAGTATTTT. This encodes CASSQGGGGPSTDTQYF.

The chain is built from TRBV7-8 and TRBJ1-3; possibly TRBD1 for D (6 bases). Germline V gene sequence: CDR1 SGHVS, CDR2 FQNEAQ. Trimming removed 6 bases from V and 0 bases from J, with 9 bases in between. The CDR3 spans 14 residues. The CDR3 here is CASRRDTSGNTIYF. The CDR3 bases are TGTGCCAGCAGGCGGGACACCTCTGGAAACACCATATATTTT.

This chain connects TRBV27 to TRBJ1-1; 7 bases line up with TRBD1. Trimming at V came to 4 bases and at J to 7 bases, leaving 12 bases not matched to a gene. The CDR3 loop spans 15 amino acids. Germline assignment: CDR1 MNHEY and CDR2 SMNVEV (reference sequence). CDR3 region: CASSSGGTDSSEAFF. The DNA of the CDR3 is TGTGCCAGCAGTTCGGGGGGGACAGATTCCAGTGAAGCTTTCTTT.

This chain joins TRBV6-4 and TRBJ2-1; D remains unclear. The CDR3 loop spans 15 amino acids. Germline V gives CDR1 MRHNA, CDR2 SNTAGT. Trimming took off 2 bases at V and 6 bases at J, with 14 bases between the two ends. For the CDR3, the DNA is TGTGCCAGCAGTGACAACCTAGTCTATATCAATGAGCAGTTCTTC. It is translated as CASSDNLVYINEQFF.

This clone has only a few counts. The J gene is TRBJ1-1, the V gene TRBV11-2, with D possibly matching TRBD1 (5 bases). This CDR3 is built from 13 residues. CDR1 and CDR2 from the germline V gene are SGHAT and FQNNGV. The CDR3 coding sequence is TGTGGCTCCGAGAGGGGCATGAACACTGAAGCTTTCTTT. Amino acid sequence: CGSERGMNTEAFF.

The rearrangement uses TRBV5-1 and TRBJ2-4, with TRBD1 as a possible D gene (6 bases). Germline assignment: CDR1 SGHRS and CDR2 YFSETQ. The V and J ends lost 3 bases and 6 bases respectively, with 10 bases between them. The CDR3 extends over 13 amino acids. CDR3 in amino acids: CASSSTGLNIQYF. The CDR3 nucleotides read TGCGCCAGCAGCTCGACAGGACTAAACATTCAGTACTTC. Using reference TRBV5-1 and TRBJ2-4 for the parts outside the CDR3, the full variable domain is KAGVTQTPRYLIKTRGQQVTLSCSPISGHRSVSWYQQTPGQGLQFLFEYFSETQRNKGNFPGRFSGRQFSNSRSEMNVSTLELGDSALYLCASSSTGLNIQYFGAGTRLSVL.

This clone was seen only a few times. The chain combines TRBV18 with TRBJ2-2; no firm D call. V was cut by 0 bases and J by 5 bases, with 13 bases left in between. This CDR3 has 16 residues. Germline V gives CDR1 KGHSH, CDR2 LQKENI. The CDR3 loop reads CASSPPWAGGTGELFF. The CDR3 nucleotides read TGTGCCAGCTCACCACCCTGGGCAGGCGGTACCGGGGAGCTGTTTTTT.

The rearrangement links TRBV10-2 to TRBJ1-5; tentative D call: TRBD1 (6 bases). Per the germline V gene, CDR1 is WSHSY and CDR2 is SAAADI. The CDR3 runs 15 residues. V was clipped by 5 bases and J by 3 bases, with 14 bases between them. The CDR3 bases are TGCGCCAGCAGTCATCAGGGGAGGGACAATCAGCCCCAGCATTTT. It specifies CASSHQGRDNQPQHF.

The chain joins TRBV12-3 or TRBV12-4 to TRBJ2-2, with D uncertain. The V end was cut by 6 bases, the J end by 4 bases, with 6 bases between. The CDR3 is 12 residues long. The DNA for the CDR3 is TGTGCCAGCAGACCCGTCACCGGGGAGCTGTTTTTT. It codes for CASRPVTGELFF.